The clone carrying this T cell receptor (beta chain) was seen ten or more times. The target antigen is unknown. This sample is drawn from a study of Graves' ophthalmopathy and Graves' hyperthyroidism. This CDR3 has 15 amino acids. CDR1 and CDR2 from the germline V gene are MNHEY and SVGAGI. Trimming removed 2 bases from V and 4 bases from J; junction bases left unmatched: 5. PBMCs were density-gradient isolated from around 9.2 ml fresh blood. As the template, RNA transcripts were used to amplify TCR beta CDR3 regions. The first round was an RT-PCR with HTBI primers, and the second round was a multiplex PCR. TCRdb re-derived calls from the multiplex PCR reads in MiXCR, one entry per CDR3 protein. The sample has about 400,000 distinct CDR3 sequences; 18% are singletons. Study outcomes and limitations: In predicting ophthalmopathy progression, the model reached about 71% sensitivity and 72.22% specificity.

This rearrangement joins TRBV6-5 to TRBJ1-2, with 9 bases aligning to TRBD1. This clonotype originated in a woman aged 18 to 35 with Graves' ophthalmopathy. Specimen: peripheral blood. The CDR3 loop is CASSYRQGVSYGYTF. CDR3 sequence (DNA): TGTGCCAGCAGTTACAGACAGGGGGTGAGCTATGGCTACACCTTC.